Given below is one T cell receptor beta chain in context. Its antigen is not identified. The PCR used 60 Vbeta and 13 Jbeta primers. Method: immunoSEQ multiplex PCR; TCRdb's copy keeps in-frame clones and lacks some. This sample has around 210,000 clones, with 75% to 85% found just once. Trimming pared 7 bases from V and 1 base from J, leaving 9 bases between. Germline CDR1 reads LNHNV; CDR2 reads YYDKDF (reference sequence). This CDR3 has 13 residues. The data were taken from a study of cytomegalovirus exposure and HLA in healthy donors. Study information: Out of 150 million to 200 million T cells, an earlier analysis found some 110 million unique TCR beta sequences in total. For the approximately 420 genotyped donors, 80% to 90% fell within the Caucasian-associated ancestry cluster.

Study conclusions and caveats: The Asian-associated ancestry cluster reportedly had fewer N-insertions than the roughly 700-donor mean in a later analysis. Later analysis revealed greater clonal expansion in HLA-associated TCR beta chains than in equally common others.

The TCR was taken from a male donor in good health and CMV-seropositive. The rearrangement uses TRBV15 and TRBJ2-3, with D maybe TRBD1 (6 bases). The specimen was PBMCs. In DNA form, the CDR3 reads TGTGCCACCAAACAGGGAGGCACAGATACGCAGTATTTT. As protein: CATKQGGTDTQYF.